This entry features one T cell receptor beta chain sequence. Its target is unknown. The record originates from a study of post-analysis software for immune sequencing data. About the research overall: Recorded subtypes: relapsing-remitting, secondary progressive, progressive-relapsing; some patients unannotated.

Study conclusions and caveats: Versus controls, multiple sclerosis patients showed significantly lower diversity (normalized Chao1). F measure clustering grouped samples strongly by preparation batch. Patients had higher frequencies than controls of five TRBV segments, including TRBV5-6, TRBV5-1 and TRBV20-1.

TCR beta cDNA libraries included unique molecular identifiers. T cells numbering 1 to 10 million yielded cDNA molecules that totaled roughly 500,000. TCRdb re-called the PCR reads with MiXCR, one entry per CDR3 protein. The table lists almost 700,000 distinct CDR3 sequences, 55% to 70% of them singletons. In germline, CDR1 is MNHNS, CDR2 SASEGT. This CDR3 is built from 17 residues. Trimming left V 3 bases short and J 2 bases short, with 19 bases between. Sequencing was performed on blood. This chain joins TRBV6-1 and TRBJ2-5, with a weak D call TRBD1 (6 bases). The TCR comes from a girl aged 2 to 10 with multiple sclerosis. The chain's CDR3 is CASSEGLIRDTQETQYF. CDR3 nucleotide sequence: TGTGCCAGCAGTGAGGGGCTGATCCGGGACACACAAGAGACCCAGTACTTC.